This T cell receptor (beta chain) was captured by sequencing in a study of blood T cell repertoires in COVID-19. At the level of the study: Both acute and convalescent COVID-19 samples were obtained from the United States, Italy and Spain.

CDR1 and CDR2 (germline): ENHRY, SYGVKD. After removal of 4 bases from V and 3 bases from J, the junction contained 2 bases not matched to a gene. The CDR3 runs 13 residues. The repertoire was sequenced with immunoSEQ multiplex PCR; TCRdb's copy has only in-frame clones and lacks some. The profile shows roughly 190,000 clones, approximately 86% of them singletons. The sequence was obtained from a woman aged 80 or older in a cohort sampled during active or convalescent COVID-19. Sequencing was performed on peripheral blood. V gene TRBV10-3 combines with J gene TRBJ2-5; TRBD1 matches at 7 bases. CDR3 amino acids: CAISGQGKETQYF. CDR3 in DNA: TGTGCCATCAGTGGACAGGGCAAAGAGACCCAGTACTTC.